Below, 18 T cell receptor beta chains from the same sample are listed, as sequenced in a study of shared clonotypes between healthy human individuals (TCRdb year 2020). Libraries came from the immunoSEQ multiplex PCR assay. This is the immuneACCESS table as TCRdb keeps it, with only in-frame sequences that have V and J called. A part of the clones is gone; compared with another copy, unresolved V genes explain less than half, and the rest is unexplained. The sample table shows hundreds of thousands of clones, and 90% to 98% are seen once. About 0.32% of the sample is taken by the ten largest. Sequencing input: memory CD8+ T cells sorted from blood. The cell subset or site tag for this specimen amounts to: CD45RO+ cells pooled with CCR7-negative TemRA cells. The receptor source for this set is a man aged 30 to 45 in good health.

This rearrangement joins TRBV18 to TRBJ2-3; TRBD2 matches at 9 bases. Trimming at V came to 5 bases and at J to 2 bases, leaving 14 bases not matched to a gene. Germline loops: CDR1 KGHSH, CDR2 LQKENI. The CDR3 runs 18 residues. DNA of the CDR3: TGTGCCAGCTCAGAGTCAGCAGCGGGAGGAGGGTTCACAGATACGCAGTATTTT. It translates to CASSESAAGGGFTDTQYF.

The genes are TRBV5-6 and TRBJ1-2; weak D call: TRBD1 (6 bases). With 0 bases removed from V and 9 bases from J, the gap between germline ends came to 15 bases. The CDR3 is 14 amino acids. Germline V gene sequence: CDR1 SGHDT, CDR2 YYEEEE. The CDR3, as DNA: TGTGCCAGCAGCTTGGGCACTCAGGGGAAAAGCTACACCTTC. Translation: CASSLGTQGKSYTF.

The J gene is TRBJ2-3, the V gene TRBV7-6; TRBD1 agrees at 9 bases. This CDR3 is 16 amino acids long. The germline gives CDR1 SGHVS, CDR2 FNYEAQ. Losses at the gene ends were 2 bases for V and 2 bases for J; bases not matched to a gene: 5. The CDR3 loop is CASSLHRDRATDTQYF. CDR3 DNA sequence: TGTGCCAGCAGCTTACATAGGGACAGGGCCACAGATACGCAGTATTTT.

The chain carries TRBV18 and TRBJ2-1, with D tentatively TRBD2 (6 bases). Germline CDR1 is KGHSH and CDR2 is LQKENI. The CDR3 contains 15 residues. V was trimmed by 6 bases and J by 0 bases, leaving 12 bases between them. The CDR3 DNA reads as TGTGCCAGCTCCCCCCTCGGGAGCTCCTACAATGAGCAGTTCTTC. Translated, it gives CASSPLGSSYNEQFF.

The gene calls are TRBV6-1 and TRBJ2-3; D not certain. Per the germline V gene, CDR1 is MNHNS and CDR2 is SASEGT. The CDR3 runs 14 residues. The ends were cut back, 5 bases at V and 1 base at J, with 10 bases in the middle. DNA of the CDR3: TGTGCCAGCAGTCAAAAAGGAGGCACAGATACGCAGTATTTT. Translation: CASSQKGGTDTQYF.

The chain has TRBV9 and TRBJ2-1; 7 bases match TRBD2. The CDR3 runs to 17 residues. Per germline, CDR1 SGDLS and CDR2 YYNGEE. V gave up 2 bases and J gave up 0 bases; unmatched junction bases: 8. CDR3: CASSVSRDYHSYNEQFF. CDR3 in DNA: TGTGCCAGCAGCGTGAGCCGGGACTACCACTCCTACAATGAGCAGTTCTTC.

The V gene is TRBV20-1, the J gene TRBJ1-5, with D unclear. Germline assignment: CDR1 DFQATT and CDR2 SNEGSKA (reference sequence). The ends were cut back, 4 bases at V and 3 bases at J, with 4 bases in the middle. CDR3 length equals 11 residues. The chain's CDR3 is CSAKHNQPQHF. The CDR3 region has the DNA TGCAGTGCTAAACACAATCAGCCCCAGCATTTT.

The chain combines TRBV18 with TRBJ2-1; 7 bases fit TRBD2. V dropped 2 bases and J dropped 3; count of bases not matched to a gene: 13. This CDR3 comprises 18 residues. Germline V gene lookup returns CDR1 KGHSH and CDR2 LQKENI. Here the CDR3 DNA reads TGTGCCAGCTCACCAGCGACAACCGGGACTACACTCTACAATGAGCAGTTCTTC. Amino acids: CASSPATTGTTLYNEQFF.

This chain uses TRBV6-1 with TRBJ1-5; TRBD1 is a possible D gene (5 bases). V lost 1 base and J 11 bases, leaving 6 bases between the germline ends. In germline, CDR1 is MNHNS, CDR2 SASEGT. There are 11 residues in the CDR3. The CDR3 region has the DNA TGTGCCAGCAGTGAAGACAGGACCCAGCATTTT. It codes for CASSEDRTQHF.

The chain carries TRBV9 and TRBJ2-5; D is ambiguous. Looked up from germline, CDR1 is SGDLS and CDR2 is YYNGEE. The CDR3 has 13 residues. V was pared by 0 bases and J by 5 bases, with 8 bases between. In DNA form, the CDR3 reads TGTGCCAGCAGCGTAGGGCCCCAGGAGACCCAGTACTTC. Translating gives CASSVGPQETQYF. The whole variable domain, filled in from reference TRBV9 and TRBJ2-5, reads DSGVTQTPKHLITATGQRVTLRCSPRSGDLSVYWYQQSLDQGLQFLIQYYNGEERAKGNILERFSAQQFPDLHSELNLSSLELGDSALYFCASSVGPQETQYFGPGTRLLVL.

This chain connects TRBV19 to TRBJ2-3, with TRBD2 identical over 10 bases. In germline, CDR1 is LNHDA, CDR2 SQIVND (reference sequence). The J segment lost 5 bases and the V segment lost 3 bases, leaving 2 bases of the junction unmatched. CDR3 size: 14 residues. CDR3 protein: CASSMLAGEDTQYF. The CDR3 coding sequence is TGTGCCAGTAGTATGCTAGCGGGAGAAGATACGCAGTATTTT.

As to this clone: Other DNA sequences in this sample translate to the same CDR3. The rearrangement links TRBV10-2 to TRBJ2-6, with D unresolved. V was pared by 5 bases and J by 4 bases, with 3 bases between. The V gene's germline CDR1 is WSHSY and CDR2 SAAADI. CDR3 length: 12 amino acids. As DNA, the CDR3 is TGCGCCAGCAGTTCCGGGGCCAACGTCCTGACTTTC. Translation: CASSSGANVLTF.

DNA for the CDR3: TGTGCCTGGAGTCCGGGACAGGCCTACAATGAGCAGTTCTTC. Translation: CAWSPGQAYNEQFF. V gene TRBV30 combines with J gene TRBJ2-1, with TRBD1 identical over 8 bases. CDR3 length: 14 amino acids. Germline V gene data show CDR1 as GTSNPN and CDR2 as SVGIG (reference sequence). V was clipped by 2 bases and J by 2 bases; unmatched bases: 2.

CDR3 loop: CSVAVTSGTHEQFF. CDR3 nucleotide sequence: TGCAGCGTAGCTGTGACTAGCGGGACACATGAGCAGTTCTTC. This rearrangement joins TRBV29-1 to TRBJ2-1; 11 bases align to TRBD2. The length of the CDR3 is 14 residues. The germline gives CDR1 SQVTM, CDR2 ANQGSEA. The V segment lost 6 bases and the J segment 8 bases; nucleotides outside the gene matches: 9.

The chain uses TRBV11-2 and TRBJ2-1; 7 nucleotides line up with TRBD2. This CDR3 spans 16 amino acids. Germline CDR1 SGHAT, CDR2 FQNNGV. J lost 3 bases, V lost 1 base, and 6 bases had no gene match. The CDR3 sequence: CASSLGGTINYNEQFF. Written as DNA, the CDR3 is TGTGCCAGCAGCTTAGGCGGGACTATTAACTACAATGAGCAGTTCTTC.

The chain combines TRBV28 with TRBJ2-2, with TRBD2 identical over 7 bases. The CDR3 spans 14 residues. Germline trimming cut 2 bases from V and 6 bases from J; bases unmatched to any gene: 3. Looked up from germline, CDR1 is MDHEN and CDR2 is SYDVKM. CDR3 residues: CASSLGRVAGELFF. CDR3 DNA: TGTGCCAGCAGTTTAGGGAGGGTGGCCGGGGAGCTGTTTTTT.

The rearrangement links TRBV2 to TRBJ1-2; D may be TRBD1 (6 bases). Per germline, CDR1 SNHLY and CDR2 FYNNEI. The CDR3 consists of 16 residues. V dropped 2 bases and J dropped 4 bases, with 17 bases sitting between them. CDR3 DNA: TGTGCCAGCAGTGAAAGGCGGGGGGCTTTCGTCTATGGCTACACCTTC. It is translated as CASSERRGAFVYGYTF.

A note on this clone: The sample carries other DNA sequences with the same CDR3. V is TRBV5-1 and J is TRBJ2-2, with D uncertain. V dropped 0 bases and J dropped 1 base, with 4 bases sitting between them. CDR1 and CDR2 from the germline V gene are SGHRS and YFSETQ. The CDR3 runs to 14 residues. CDR3 sequence reads: CASSLGQNTGELFF. The DNA for the CDR3 is TGCGCCAGCAGCTTGGGCCAGAACACCGGGGAGCTGTTTTTT. The full variable domain, with the rest looked up from reference TRBV5-1 and TRBJ2-2, is KAGVTQTPRYLIKTRGQQVTLSCSPISGHRSVSWYQQTPGQGLQFLFEYFSETQRNKGNFPGRFSGRQFSNSRSEMNVSTLELGDSALYLCASSLGQNTGELFFGEGSRLTVL.